The 3 T cell receptor beta chains reported below all come from one sample, sequenced in a study of blood T cell repertoires in COVID-19. The method was immunoSEQ multiplex PCR; TCRdb's version includes in-frame clones alone and lacks a portion of them. The table has tens of thousands of clones, 89% seen once; the top ten hold about 3.7%. Sequencing was carried out using peripheral blood. The receptors originated from a woman in her seventies with acute or convalescent COVID-19.

This chain connects TRBV28 to TRBJ1-2; a weak D match, TRBD1 (5 bases). Trimming removed 6 bases from V and 7 bases from J, with 15 bases in between. The germline CDR1 and CDR2 sequences are MDHEN and SYDVKM. The CDR3 spans 13 residues. CDR3 in amino acids: CASSFLGRGGYTF. The DNA for the CDR3 is TGTGCCAGCAGCTTCCTCGGTAGGGGTGGCTACACCTTC.

The chain recombines TRBV7-9 with TRBJ1-4, with 9 bases identical to TRBD1. The CDR3 length is 16 residues. J lost 4 bases, V lost 3 bases, and 6 bases had no gene match. Germline CDR1 reads SEHNR; CDR2 reads FQNEAQ (reference sequence). CDR3 nucleotides: TGTGCCAGCAGCTTCCTTACGGGACAGGGTAATGAAAAACTGTTTTTT. Translated, it gives CASSFLTGQGNEKLFF.

The J gene is TRBJ1-2, the V gene TRBV5-1; 8 positions match TRBD1. The V gene end was trimmed by 1 base and the J gene end by 5 bases; junction bases not matched to a gene: 7. The length of the CDR3 is 15 residues. The germline V gene has CDR1 SGHRS and CDR2 YFSETQ. CDR3 bases: TGCGCCAGCAGCTTGTACCAGGGGGCGGGTTATGGCTACACCTTC. Protein product: CASSLYQGAGYGYTF.